This record concerns one TCR beta chain sequence. Its antigen remains unidentified. No base-level quality is on record; no much larger clone is a single base apart. TCRbeta CDR3 regions were amplified from genomic DNA by means of the immunoSEQ Assay, a bias-controlled multiplex PCR. Concerning the study's data processing: Nucleated cell counts per sample were estimated from amplification of reference gene primers within the assay. Sequence reads were collapsed and filtered to measure the absolute abundance of every unique TCRbeta CDR3 rearrangement. Productive Simpson clonality was computed per sample as the square root of Simpson's diversity index over productive rearrangements. TCRdb obtained this table from immuneACCESS and retained in-frame rearrangements with V and J assigned. These tables miss some clones; where compared with another copy, unresolved V genes account for less than half of the shortfall, and the remainder is unexplained. V and J calls plus clone size are reproduced from that table; the DNA served to infer D and trimming. The sample table contains 150,000 to 200,000 clones; only one count was recorded for 81% of them. 11% of the sample is held by the ten biggest clonotypes.

Collaborating institutions collected whole blood in K2EDTA tubes following their own protocols. For TCRbeta analysis, collaborator samples were shipped as frozen whole blood, as isolated PBMCs, or as DNA extracted from either sample type. This sample was included in a study of blood T cell repertoires in COVID-19 (dated by TCRdb to the early 2020s). Regarding the study in general: Samples from collaborators originated in the United States, Italy and Spain and spanned both the acute and convalescent phases of COVID-19. The prospective study material was composed of cDNA or gDNA derived from T cells, B-cell-depleted T cells, or PBMCs. Subjects who had been exposed to COVID-19, were actively infected with it, or had recovered from it provided the deeply sampled blood TCRbeta repertoires that made up the dataset. The repertoires were released in a freely available public database meant as a resource for research on the immune response to SARS-CoV-2. The samples were drawn from two sources: the first 160 participants of the ongoing ImmuneRACE study, and fewer than 1,500 subjects contributed by 6 global collaborators. Sample metadata almost always included a de-identified subject ID, COVID-19 status, age in years and sex. Where HLA class I and class II types were available, the types were taken from metadata supplied by the sample provider, not from assay-based typing. The research as a whole found: The amount of clinical and demographic metadata varied by source and participant and was provided uncurated.

CDR1 and CDR2, looked up from the germline V gene, are KGHSH and LQKENI. Trimming leaves V shorter by 4 bases and J shorter by 1 base, with the junction holding 6 bases beyond the gene matches. The CDR3 holds 17 amino acids from the cysteine to the phenylalanine. CDR3 DNA is the only sequence kept; it has 51 bases, read in frame from the first base. This receptor was taken from a man between 60 and 75 years old with active or convalescent COVID-19. Specimen: peripheral blood. The chain is assembled from TRBV18 and TRBJ2-5; 13 junctional bases match TRBD2. CDR3 protein: CASSLGLAGVSQETQYF. The DNA sequence is TGTGCCAGCTCACTCGGACTAGCGGGAGTCTCCCAAGAGACCCAGTACTTC. This CDR3, with the reference TRBV18 and TRBJ2-5 proteins standing in past its ends, gives the full variable domain NAGVMQNPRHLVRRRGQEARLRCSPMKGHSHVYWYRQLPEEGLKFMVYLQKENIIDESGMPKERFSAEFPKEGPSILRIQQVVRGDSAAYFCASSLGLAGVSQETQYFGPGTRLLVL.